A single sample is the source of the 11 T cell receptor beta chains below, sequenced in a study of shared clonotypes between healthy human individuals. Using immunoSEQ multiplex PCR, the repertoire was profiled, and TCRdb retains in-frame clones only, with some absent. The sample lists roughly 810,000 clones; about 96% were seen once. It was CD45RO-negative cells, positively selected for CCR7, that made up naive CD8 cells, with terminally differentiated effector memory CD45RA+ cells excluded. Sequenced input: naive CD8+ T cells sorted from blood. The source of these receptors is a man aged 25 to 45 in good health.

This clone was detected once. The chain carries TRBV7-9 and TRBJ2-1; a possible D gene is TRBD2 (7 bases). V lost 6 bases and J 16 bases, leaving 19 bases between the germline ends. Germline V gene data show CDR1 as SEHNR and CDR2 as FQNEAQ (reference sequence). The CDR3 loop spans 12 amino acids. This CDR3 reads CASSRGAGIPFF. The CDR3 DNA reads as TGTGCCAGCAGTCGGGGGGCAGGGATCCCCTTCTTC. Using reference TRBV7-9 and TRBJ2-1 for the parts outside the CDR3, the full variable domain is DTGVSQNPRHKITKRGQNVTFRCDPISEHNRLYWYRQTLGQGPEFLTYFQNEAQLEKSRLLSDRFSAERPKGSFSTLEIQRTEQGDSAMYLCASSRGAGIPFFGPGTRLTVL.

The genes are TRBV4-2 and TRBJ2-7; 7 bases fit TRBD1. The CDR3 length is 15 residues. CDR1 LGHNA and CDR2 YNFKEQ come from the germline V gene. J gave up 6 bases and V 5 bases, and 13 bases lay outside the gene matches. The CDR3 region is CASSDFGTASAEQYF. DNA for the CDR3: TGTGCCAGCAGCGATTTCGGGACAGCATCTGCCGAGCAGTACTTC.

Concerning this clone: Within the sample, other DNA sequences also encode this same CDR3. CDR3 coding DNA: TGTGCCAGCAGCTTAGGAGCGGGGGGGAACAATGAGCAGTTCTTC. It translates to CASSLGAGGNNEQFF. J is TRBJ2-1 and V is TRBV11-2; TRBD2 aligns across 10 bases. The V gene end was trimmed by 1 base and the J gene end by 5 bases; junction bases not matched to a gene: 2. Germline V lookup: CDR1 SGHAT, CDR2 FQNNGV. The CDR3 consists of 15 residues.

The chain employs TRBV4-1 and TRBJ2-2; 8 nucleotides align to TRBD2. The V gene end was trimmed by 2 bases and the J gene end by 7 bases; junction bases not matched to a gene: 9. Per germline, CDR1 MGHRA and CDR2 YSYEKL. The CDR3 extends over 16 amino acids. The CDR3 DNA reads TGCGCCAGCAGCCAACTACGGACGGGAGGGCTCGGGGAGCTGTTTTTT. This codes for CASSQLRTGGLGELFF.

The chain recombines TRBV19 with TRBJ2-7, with 9 bases identical to TRBD1. Germline CDR1 and CDR2: LNHDA and SQIVND (reference sequence). V lost 5 bases and J lost 3; bases outside the gene matches: 5. The CDR3 is made up of 14 amino acids. CDR3 sequence: CASSLLGQGYEQYF. CDR3 coding DNA: TGTGCCAGTAGTCTCTTGGGACAGGGCTACGAGCAGTACTTC.

This chain links TRBV7-9 with TRBJ2-1, with a possible D match to TRBD1 (5 bases). CDR3 length: 16 residues. The germline V gene has CDR1 SEHNR and CDR2 FQNEAQ (reference sequence). V shed 4 bases and J shed 7 bases, with 20 bases lying between them. CDR3 sequence: CASSSRLERGANEQFF. Here the CDR3 DNA reads TGTGCCAGCAGCTCCAGACTCGAAAGGGGTGCGAATGAGCAGTTCTTC.

A single count supports this clone. This rearrangement joins TRBV7-9 to TRBJ2-1; 7 nucleotides agree with TRBD2. The CDR3 spans 14 residues. V shed 8 bases and J 9 bases; nucleotides not matched to a gene: 13. Germline V gene lookup returns CDR1 SEHNR and CDR2 FQNEAQ (reference sequence). CDR3 protein: CASSYDSGRSEQFF. As DNA, the CDR3 is TGTGCCAGCTCGTACGATAGCGGGCGGAGTGAGCAGTTCTTC.

V and J are TRBV29-1 and TRBJ2-2; 9 positions agree with TRBD2. CDR1 SQVTM and CDR2 ANQGSEA come from the germline V gene. The CDR3 sequence is 13 residues long. J gave up 6 bases and V 5 bases, and 4 bases lay outside the gene matches. CDR3 sequence: CSVWASGAGELFF. The CDR3 DNA reads TGCAGCGTTTGGGCTAGCGGGGCCGGGGAGCTGTTTTTT.

V gene TRBV14 combines with J gene TRBJ2-7; 10 bases align to TRBD1. Looked up from germline, CDR1 is SGHDN and CDR2 is FVKESK. Germline trimming cut 2 bases from V and 5 bases from J; bases unmatched to any gene: 12. The CDR3 runs to 17 residues. CDR3 in amino acids: CASSQKPGTGDSHEQYF. CDR3 bases: TGTGCCAGCAGCCAAAAACCCGGGACAGGGGATTCCCACGAGCAGTACTTC. Variable domain in full (rest from reference TRBV14 and TRBJ2-7): EAGVTQFPSHSVIEKGQTVTLRCDPISGHDNLYWYRRVMGKEIKFLLHFVKESKQDESGMPNNRFLAERTGGTYSTLKVQPAELEDSGVYFCASSQKPGTGDSHEQYFGPGTRLTVT.

V is TRBV7-9 and J is TRBJ2-5, with D possibly being TRBD2 (6 bases). Trimming removed 4 bases from V and 2 bases from J, with 14 bases in between. The germline V gene has CDR1 SEHNR and CDR2 FQNEAQ (reference sequence). The CDR3 spans 15 residues. CDR3 coding DNA: TGTGCCAGCAGCTCAATAGCGGAGTATCAAGAGACCCAGTACTTC. It encodes CASSSIAEYQETQYF.

The chain combines TRBV2 with TRBJ1-1; D remains ambiguous. V dropped 6 bases and J dropped 10 bases, with 9 bases sitting between them. Germline CDR1 is SNHLY and CDR2 is FYNNEI. The CDR3 spans 10 residues. CDR3 in DNA: TGTGCCAGCAGCGGTAGGCGAGCTTTCTTT. Translation: CASSGRRAFF.